A selection of T cell receptor beta chains follows, all from one sample in a study of blood T cell repertoires in COVID-19. Repertoires were generated with immunoSEQ multiplex PCR, while TCRdb's copy carries only in-frame clones and drops some. The profile shows 70,000 to 90,000 clones, around two thirds of them singletons. Sequenced sample: peripheral blood. The receptor set was obtained from a human donor with acute or convalescent COVID-19. The donor label of this sample is uncertain. CDR3s include the opening cysteine and the closing phenylalanine or tryptophan. The D gene is left open where the match is weak. Clone size is not always given. Where it is, it says once, few, many or a class for expanded clones.

TRBJ2-1 TRBV28 15 - - CASSRPGGPYNEQFF TGTGCCAGCAGTCGACCTGGGGGCCCCTACAATGAGCAGTTCTTC
TRBJ1-1 TRBV5-1 14 - - CASAWGSGNTEAFF TGCGCCAGCGCCTGGGGATCGGGAAACACTGAAGCTTTCTTT
TRBJ1-5 TRBV27 14 once - CASRRSGSNQPQHF TGTGCCAGCAGAAGGTCAGGCTCCAATCAGCCCCAGCATTTT
TRBJ2-1 TRBV7-2 13 once - CASSISRDNEQFF TGTGCCAGCAGCATTAGCAGGGACAATGAGCAGTTCTTC
TRBJ1-2 TRBV28 11 - TRBD1 CASRTGAGYTF TGTGCCAGCAGGACAGGGGCAGGCTACACCTTC
TRBJ1-1 TRBV28 11 - - CASSYRTGTFF TGTGCCAGCAGCTATCGGACCGGGACTTTCTTT
TRBJ1-1 TRBV5-5 12 - - CASSSPNTEAFF TGTGCCAGCAGCTCCCCTAACACTGAAGCTTTCTTT
TRBJ2-4 TRBV4-3 15 few TRBD1 CASSQNRGTKNIQYF TGCGCCAGCAGCCAAAACAGGGGAACCAAAAACATTCAGTACTTC
TRBJ2-1 TRBV7-2 12 - TRBD2 CASSATGGEQFF TGTGCCAGCAGCGCCACCGGGGGGGAGCAGTTCTTC
TRBJ1-2 TRBV19 14 once - CASSIGQVRYGYTF TGTGCCAGTAGTATAGGACAGGTCCGCTATGGCTACACCTTC
TRBJ1-2 TRBV7-9 15 - - CASSLGRELVNGYTF TGTGCCAGCAGCTTAGGTCGAGAGCTTGTGAATGGCTACACCTTC
TRBJ2-7 TRBV20-1 12 - - CSASKGRYEQYF TGCAGTGCTAGTAAGGGGCGGTACGAGCAGTACTTC
TRBJ2-2 TRBV15 16 - TRBD1 CATSRGDRGGTGELFF TGTGCCACCAGCAGAGGAGACAGGGGGGGCACCGGGGAGCTGTTTTTT
TRBJ1-5 TRBV10-3 13 - - CAISHRSSQPQHF TGTGCCATCAGCCACAGGTCATCCCAGCCCCAGCATTTT
TRBJ2-3 TRBV3-1/TRBV3-2 15 once TRBD2 CASSLAGVGTDTQYF TGTGCCAGCAGCCTAGCGGGAGTTGGCACAGATACGCAGTATTTT
TRBJ1-6 TRBV20-1 15 - TRBD1 CSASTRQGTGSPLHF TGCAGTGCTAGTACCCGACAGGGGACCGGATCACCCCTCCACTTT
TRBJ2-2 TRBV7-3 16 - - CASSLPGAANTGELFF TGTGCCAGCAGCTTACCAGGGGCAGCGAACACCGGGGAGCTGTTTTTT
TRBJ1-1 TRBV19 14 - - CASSIDSVNTEAFF TGTGCCAGTAGTATTGACAGCGTCAACACTGAAGCTTTCTTT
TRBJ1-4 TRBV5-1 18 - - CASSLDALQGPRNEKLFF TGCGCCAGCAGCTTGGACGCCCTCCAGGGGCCGAGAAATGAAAAACTGTTTTTT
TRBJ1-6 TRBV6-5 12 - - CASKDRYSPLHF TGTGCCAGCAAGGACAGATATTCACCCCTCCACTTT
TRBJ1-5 TRBV2 15 - TRBD1 CASSSRGRGNQPQHF TGTGCCAGCAGTTCCAGGGGGAGAGGCAATCAGCCCCAGCATTTT
TRBJ1-2 TRBV5-5 15 - - CASSPGYVGARGYTF TGTGCCAGCAGCCCCGGTTATGTGGGGGCGCGTGGCTACACCTTC
TRBJ2-7 TRBV7-2 15 - - CASSLATSPSYEQYF TGTGCCAGCAGCTTAGCAACTAGCCCCTCCTACGAGCAGTACTTC
TRBJ2-5 TRBV7-9 14 - TRBD2 CASSLVAGGETQYF TGTGCCAGCAGCTTAGTAGCGGGAGGTGAGACCCAGTACTTC
TRBJ1-2 TRBV7-2 15 - TRBD1 CASSLGQGLSYGYTF TGTGCCAGCAGCTTAGGACAGGGGTTGAGCTATGGCTACACCTTC
TRBJ1-5 TRBV5-5 13 - TRBD1 CASSLGGTQPQHF TGTGCCAGCAGCTTAGGGGGCACTCAGCCCCAGCATTTT